The next 11 T cell receptor beta chains were all read from a single sample in a study of Ad26.COV2.S vaccination and SARS-CoV-2 variants. Clones were sequenced by immunoSEQ multiplex PCR, and TCRdb holds only the in-frame ones, with some missing. The data contain a few hundred thousand clones, 75% to 90% of them singletons. This sample's treatment: 19 received Ad26.COV2.S at low or high dose, single or two shots; 5 received placebo; per-sample allocation not given. On day 63 after the first injection, vaccine and placebo recipients gave samples. The input for sequencing was peripheral blood, taken in a trial of Ad26.COV2.S vaccine versus placebo. These receptors were obtained from a person aged 18-65 years who received the Ad26.COV2.S COVID-19 vaccine or a placebo.

This chain connects TRBV27 to TRBJ2-6, with D possibly being TRBD1 (6 bases). This CDR3 is built from 13 residues. Deletions cut 10 bases from V and 1 base from J, with 8 bases between. The germline V gene encodes CDR1 MNHEY and CDR2 SMNVEV (reference sequence). CDR3 loop: CATQGSGANVLTF. The CDR3 DNA sequence: TGTGCCACCCAGGGGTCTGGGGCCAACGTCCTGACTTTC.

CDR3 nucleotides: TGTGCCAGCAGCCAAGATGTCAGGGGTACAGCTTTCTTT. Its protein is CASSQDVRGTAFF. The chain couples TRBV3-1 (or the pseudogene TRBV3-2) to TRBJ1-1, with D possibly TRBD1 on 6 matching bases. V was cut by 0 bases and J by 10 bases, with 12 bases left in between. The CDR3 runs to 13 residues. In germline, CDR1 is LGHDT, CDR2 YNNKEL (reference sequence).

This chain links TRBV6-5 with TRBJ2-3; D is uncertain. The germline V gene encodes CDR1 MNHEY and CDR2 SVGAGI. V lost 6 bases and J 1 base, leaving 8 bases between the germline ends. The CDR3 is 13 residues long. The CDR3 sequence is CASRPFGTDTQYF. The CDR3, as DNA: TGTGCCAGCAGACCGTTTGGCACAGATACGCAGTATTTT.

The genes are TRBV6-5 and TRBJ1-3; 8 nucleotides agree with TRBD1. The V segment lost 2 bases and the J segment 7 bases; nucleotides outside the gene matches: 4. The germline CDR1 and CDR2 sequences are MNHEY and SVGAGI. The CDR3 sequence is 14 residues long. The CDR3 sequence: CASSYQRQGNTIYF. The DNA for the CDR3 is TGTGCCAGCAGTTACCAGAGACAGGGGAACACCATATATTTT.

V usage is TRBV29-1 and J usage is TRBJ1-2, with TRBD1 identical over 9 bases. Germline CDR1 is SQVTM and CDR2 is ANQGSEA. The CDR3 runs to 12 residues. Germline trimming cut 7 bases from V and 4 bases from J; bases unmatched to any gene: 4. In DNA, the CDR3 is TGCAGCGCTAGGGACAGGGCCTATGGCTACACCTTC. It codes for CSARDRAYGYTF.

The chain carries TRBV4-1 and TRBJ2-5; 10 nucleotides line up with TRBD2. Trimming at V came to 2 bases and at J to 2 bases, leaving 8 bases not matched to a gene. CDR1 and CDR2 (germline): MGHRA, YSYEKL. The CDR3 runs to 17 residues. Here the CDR3 DNA reads TGCGCCAGCAGCCAAAGATGGACTAGCGGTCCACAAGAGACCCAGTACTTC. Translated, it gives CASSQRWTSGPQETQYF.

V is TRBV7-9 and J is TRBJ1-3; the D is unclear. This CDR3 is 14 amino acids long. V dropped 3 bases and J dropped 2 bases, with 8 bases sitting between them. CDR1 SEHNR and CDR2 FQNEAQ come from the germline V gene (reference sequence). The CDR3 nucleotides read TGTGCCAGCAGCTTTGGGGAGGCTGGAAACACCATATATTTT. It translates to CASSFGEAGNTIYF.

This clone has just one count. This chain uses TRBV6-4 with TRBJ2-7; 11 bases agree with TRBD2. J lost 3 bases, V lost 3 bases, and 10 bases had no gene match. Germline-derived CDR1 and CDR2 are MRHNA and SNTAGT. CDR3 length equals 17 residues. The CDR3 region has the DNA TGTGCCAGCAGTGATCCCGCGGGGACTAGCGGCAACTACGAGCAGTACTTC. Translating gives CASSDPAGTSGNYEQYF.

V usage is TRBV3-1 (or the pseudogene TRBV3-2) and J usage is TRBJ1-6; 7 nucleotides align to TRBD1. There are 16 residues in the CDR3. Trimming cost V 4 bases and J 9 bases; bases outside gene matches: 12. Looked up from germline, CDR1 is LGHDT and CDR2 is YNNKEL (reference sequence). CDR3 sequence reads: CASSPSRTGSGSPLHF. The CDR3, as DNA: TGTGCCAGCAGCCCCTCCCGGACAGGTTCGGGTTCACCCCTCCACTTT.

V is TRBV9 and J is TRBJ1-5; D may be TRBD1 (6 bases). The CDR3 has 19 residues. Germline V gene lookup returns CDR1 SGDLS and CDR2 YYNGEE. Trimming removed 1 base from V and 2 bases from J, with 22 bases in between. CDR3 residues: CASSVLLGHRELGNQPQHF. CDR3 DNA sequence: TGTGCCAGCAGCGTATTGCTGGGACACCGGGAATTAGGCAATCAGCCCCAGCATTTT.

The chain employs TRBV5-4 and TRBJ2-1, with TRBD2 matching 8 bases. Losses at the gene ends were 0 bases for V and 8 bases for J; bases not matched to a gene: 7. Germline loops: CDR1 SGHNT, CDR2 YYREEE (reference sequence). This CDR3 is 15 amino acids long. The CDR3 DNA reads as TGTGCCAGCAGCTTGGGGGGGCAGGGACTAGATGAGCAGTTCTTC. Translation: CASSLGGQGLDEQFF.